This TCR beta chain was observed in a study of blood T cell repertoires in COVID-19. About the research overall: Sources were T cells, B-cell-depleted T cells, or PBMCs; the material itself was cDNA or gDNA.

Sequencing was performed with immunoSEQ multiplex PCR; in TCRdb, only in-frame clones are kept and a portion is missing. The sample holds more than 110,000 clones; 70% to 85% are singletons and the top ten take approximately 1.8%. This clone was recorded only once. The length of the CDR3 is 15 residues. The V gene's germline CDR1 is MNHEY and CDR2 SVGEGT. V gave up 4 bases and J gave up 2 bases; unmatched junction bases: 8. The sequenced material came from PBMCs or T cells enriched from blood (not recorded which). This clonotype was obtained from a woman aged 18-29 years who had been exposed to COVID-19. The chain couples TRBV6-2 or TRBV6-3 to TRBJ2-7; 7 positions agree with TRBD2. CDR3 bases: TGTGCCAGCAGTTCATTGCCGACTAGCACCTACGAGCAGTACTTC. It codes for CASSSLPTSTYEQYF.